This T cell receptor beta chain stems from a study of blood T cell repertoires in COVID-19. Whole-study context: Some COVID-19 samples were acute and others convalescent; all came from the United States, Italy and Spain.

Sequencing used immunoSEQ multiplex PCR; TCRdb keeps in-frame clones, though not all of them. The repertoire consists of fewer than 70,000 clones, with approximately 88% occurring once and the leading ten covering 3.5% to 4%. Germline CDR1 reads SNHLY; CDR2 reads FYNNEI. The CDR3 contains 15 residues. Trimming stripped 6 bases from V and 2 bases from J, with 17 bases between. The rearrangement joins TRBV2 to TRBJ2-7; a possible D gene is TRBD1 (6 bases). The specimen sequenced was peripheral blood. This receptor was identified in a human donor in a cohort sampled during active COVID-19. In DNA form, the CDR3 reads TGTGCCAGCAGCGCGGACAGCCGAGTAACCTACGAGCAGTACTTC. Translation: CASSADSRVTYEQYF.